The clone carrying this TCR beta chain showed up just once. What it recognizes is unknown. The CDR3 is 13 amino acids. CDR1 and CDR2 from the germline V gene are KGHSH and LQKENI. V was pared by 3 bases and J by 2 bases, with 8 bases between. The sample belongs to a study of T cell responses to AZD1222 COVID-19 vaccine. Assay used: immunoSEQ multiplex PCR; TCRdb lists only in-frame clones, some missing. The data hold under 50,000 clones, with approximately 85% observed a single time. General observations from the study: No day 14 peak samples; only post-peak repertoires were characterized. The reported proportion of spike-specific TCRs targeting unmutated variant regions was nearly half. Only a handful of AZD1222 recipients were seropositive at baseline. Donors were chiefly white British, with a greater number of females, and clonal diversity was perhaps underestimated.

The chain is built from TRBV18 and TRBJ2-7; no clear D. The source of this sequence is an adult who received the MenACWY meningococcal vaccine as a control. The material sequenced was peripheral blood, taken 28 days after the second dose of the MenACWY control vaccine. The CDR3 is CASSPAGPYEQYF. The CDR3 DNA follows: TGTGCCAGCTCACCGGCAGGACCCTACGAGCAGTACTTC.